This record covers a single T cell receptor (beta chain). Its antigen remains undetermined. No qualities accompany the bases; no much larger clone lies one base away. Participants in the prospective study were enrolled through a virtual design, were aged roughly 18 to 90 years, and lived in about two dozen United States geographic areas. To assign participants to cohorts, the prospective study relied on clinical history that participants themselves reported in a screening survey and a study questionnaire. For ImmuneRACE Cohort 3, a participant was defined as recovered based on two consecutive negative NP/OP PCR tests, clearance by a healthcare professional, or resolution of symptoms. In the prospective study, mobile phlebotomists collected whole blood, serum and a nasopharyngeal or oropharyngeal swab from each participant. Over an approximately 2-month period, participants in the prospective study had the option of providing additional blood draws and questionnaires. Blood samples from the prospective study were shipped frozen or at room temperature prior to DNA extraction.

The sample belongs to a study of blood T cell repertoires in COVID-19 (dated by TCRdb to 2019 to 2021). For the study in its entirety: The collaborator samples originated in the United States, Italy and Spain and spanned the acute and convalescent phases of COVID-19. Subjects who had been exposed to COVID-19, were actively infected with it, or had recovered from it provided the deeply sampled blood TCRbeta repertoires that made up the dataset. The samples were drawn from two sources: the first 160 participants of the ongoing ImmuneRACE study, and 1,000 to 1,500 subjects contributed by 6 global collaborators. A freely available public database, intended as a resource for researchers studying the immune response to SARS-CoV-2, is where the repertoires were released. The sample metadata nearly always contained a de-identified subject ID, COVID-19 status, age in years and sex. The prospective study material was composed of cDNA or gDNA derived from T cells, B-cell-depleted T cells, or PBMCs. Where available, HLA class I and class II types were obtained from metadata supplied by the sample provider rather than from assay-based typing.

Broad study findings and their caveats: Clinical and demographic metadata were provided uncurated, with the amount varying by source and participant.

From cysteine to phenylalanine, the CDR3 is 11 amino acids long. Left in the record is the CDR3 DNA by itself, 33 bases read in frame from the first base. CDR1 and CDR2 are read off the germline V gene (reference sequence) as DFQATT and SNEGSKA. V is cut by 6 bases and J by 6 bases, and the space between the germline ends is 12 bases. TCRbeta CDR3 regions were amplified from genomic DNA using the immunoSEQ Assay, a bias-controlled multiplex PCR. As for how the authors treated the data: The number of nucleated cells in each sample was estimated from the amplification of reference gene primers within the assay. To quantify the absolute abundance of each unique TCRbeta CDR3 rearrangement, sequence reads were collapsed and filtered. Productive Simpson clonality was computed per sample as the square root of Simpson's diversity index over productive rearrangements. Drawn from immuneACCESS, this table holds only the in-frame rearrangements with V and J called that TCRdb kept. Clones are partly lost; checked studies trace under half to an unresolved V gene and leave the rest unexplained. From that table come the V and J calls and clone size; the DNA was used to work out D and trimming. In this sample the table shows about 370,000 clones, 85% to 90% of which occur a single time. The ten largest account for roughly 1% of the sample.

The chain employs TRBV20-1 and TRBJ2-7, with the D gene not confidently named. Sequenced: PBMCs or T cells enriched from blood (not recorded which). This TCR derives from a man in his late teens or twenties who had recovered from COVID-19. DNA sequence: TGCAGTGCCTACCCCACCGGCGAGCAGTACTTC. Its protein product is CSAYPTGEQYF.